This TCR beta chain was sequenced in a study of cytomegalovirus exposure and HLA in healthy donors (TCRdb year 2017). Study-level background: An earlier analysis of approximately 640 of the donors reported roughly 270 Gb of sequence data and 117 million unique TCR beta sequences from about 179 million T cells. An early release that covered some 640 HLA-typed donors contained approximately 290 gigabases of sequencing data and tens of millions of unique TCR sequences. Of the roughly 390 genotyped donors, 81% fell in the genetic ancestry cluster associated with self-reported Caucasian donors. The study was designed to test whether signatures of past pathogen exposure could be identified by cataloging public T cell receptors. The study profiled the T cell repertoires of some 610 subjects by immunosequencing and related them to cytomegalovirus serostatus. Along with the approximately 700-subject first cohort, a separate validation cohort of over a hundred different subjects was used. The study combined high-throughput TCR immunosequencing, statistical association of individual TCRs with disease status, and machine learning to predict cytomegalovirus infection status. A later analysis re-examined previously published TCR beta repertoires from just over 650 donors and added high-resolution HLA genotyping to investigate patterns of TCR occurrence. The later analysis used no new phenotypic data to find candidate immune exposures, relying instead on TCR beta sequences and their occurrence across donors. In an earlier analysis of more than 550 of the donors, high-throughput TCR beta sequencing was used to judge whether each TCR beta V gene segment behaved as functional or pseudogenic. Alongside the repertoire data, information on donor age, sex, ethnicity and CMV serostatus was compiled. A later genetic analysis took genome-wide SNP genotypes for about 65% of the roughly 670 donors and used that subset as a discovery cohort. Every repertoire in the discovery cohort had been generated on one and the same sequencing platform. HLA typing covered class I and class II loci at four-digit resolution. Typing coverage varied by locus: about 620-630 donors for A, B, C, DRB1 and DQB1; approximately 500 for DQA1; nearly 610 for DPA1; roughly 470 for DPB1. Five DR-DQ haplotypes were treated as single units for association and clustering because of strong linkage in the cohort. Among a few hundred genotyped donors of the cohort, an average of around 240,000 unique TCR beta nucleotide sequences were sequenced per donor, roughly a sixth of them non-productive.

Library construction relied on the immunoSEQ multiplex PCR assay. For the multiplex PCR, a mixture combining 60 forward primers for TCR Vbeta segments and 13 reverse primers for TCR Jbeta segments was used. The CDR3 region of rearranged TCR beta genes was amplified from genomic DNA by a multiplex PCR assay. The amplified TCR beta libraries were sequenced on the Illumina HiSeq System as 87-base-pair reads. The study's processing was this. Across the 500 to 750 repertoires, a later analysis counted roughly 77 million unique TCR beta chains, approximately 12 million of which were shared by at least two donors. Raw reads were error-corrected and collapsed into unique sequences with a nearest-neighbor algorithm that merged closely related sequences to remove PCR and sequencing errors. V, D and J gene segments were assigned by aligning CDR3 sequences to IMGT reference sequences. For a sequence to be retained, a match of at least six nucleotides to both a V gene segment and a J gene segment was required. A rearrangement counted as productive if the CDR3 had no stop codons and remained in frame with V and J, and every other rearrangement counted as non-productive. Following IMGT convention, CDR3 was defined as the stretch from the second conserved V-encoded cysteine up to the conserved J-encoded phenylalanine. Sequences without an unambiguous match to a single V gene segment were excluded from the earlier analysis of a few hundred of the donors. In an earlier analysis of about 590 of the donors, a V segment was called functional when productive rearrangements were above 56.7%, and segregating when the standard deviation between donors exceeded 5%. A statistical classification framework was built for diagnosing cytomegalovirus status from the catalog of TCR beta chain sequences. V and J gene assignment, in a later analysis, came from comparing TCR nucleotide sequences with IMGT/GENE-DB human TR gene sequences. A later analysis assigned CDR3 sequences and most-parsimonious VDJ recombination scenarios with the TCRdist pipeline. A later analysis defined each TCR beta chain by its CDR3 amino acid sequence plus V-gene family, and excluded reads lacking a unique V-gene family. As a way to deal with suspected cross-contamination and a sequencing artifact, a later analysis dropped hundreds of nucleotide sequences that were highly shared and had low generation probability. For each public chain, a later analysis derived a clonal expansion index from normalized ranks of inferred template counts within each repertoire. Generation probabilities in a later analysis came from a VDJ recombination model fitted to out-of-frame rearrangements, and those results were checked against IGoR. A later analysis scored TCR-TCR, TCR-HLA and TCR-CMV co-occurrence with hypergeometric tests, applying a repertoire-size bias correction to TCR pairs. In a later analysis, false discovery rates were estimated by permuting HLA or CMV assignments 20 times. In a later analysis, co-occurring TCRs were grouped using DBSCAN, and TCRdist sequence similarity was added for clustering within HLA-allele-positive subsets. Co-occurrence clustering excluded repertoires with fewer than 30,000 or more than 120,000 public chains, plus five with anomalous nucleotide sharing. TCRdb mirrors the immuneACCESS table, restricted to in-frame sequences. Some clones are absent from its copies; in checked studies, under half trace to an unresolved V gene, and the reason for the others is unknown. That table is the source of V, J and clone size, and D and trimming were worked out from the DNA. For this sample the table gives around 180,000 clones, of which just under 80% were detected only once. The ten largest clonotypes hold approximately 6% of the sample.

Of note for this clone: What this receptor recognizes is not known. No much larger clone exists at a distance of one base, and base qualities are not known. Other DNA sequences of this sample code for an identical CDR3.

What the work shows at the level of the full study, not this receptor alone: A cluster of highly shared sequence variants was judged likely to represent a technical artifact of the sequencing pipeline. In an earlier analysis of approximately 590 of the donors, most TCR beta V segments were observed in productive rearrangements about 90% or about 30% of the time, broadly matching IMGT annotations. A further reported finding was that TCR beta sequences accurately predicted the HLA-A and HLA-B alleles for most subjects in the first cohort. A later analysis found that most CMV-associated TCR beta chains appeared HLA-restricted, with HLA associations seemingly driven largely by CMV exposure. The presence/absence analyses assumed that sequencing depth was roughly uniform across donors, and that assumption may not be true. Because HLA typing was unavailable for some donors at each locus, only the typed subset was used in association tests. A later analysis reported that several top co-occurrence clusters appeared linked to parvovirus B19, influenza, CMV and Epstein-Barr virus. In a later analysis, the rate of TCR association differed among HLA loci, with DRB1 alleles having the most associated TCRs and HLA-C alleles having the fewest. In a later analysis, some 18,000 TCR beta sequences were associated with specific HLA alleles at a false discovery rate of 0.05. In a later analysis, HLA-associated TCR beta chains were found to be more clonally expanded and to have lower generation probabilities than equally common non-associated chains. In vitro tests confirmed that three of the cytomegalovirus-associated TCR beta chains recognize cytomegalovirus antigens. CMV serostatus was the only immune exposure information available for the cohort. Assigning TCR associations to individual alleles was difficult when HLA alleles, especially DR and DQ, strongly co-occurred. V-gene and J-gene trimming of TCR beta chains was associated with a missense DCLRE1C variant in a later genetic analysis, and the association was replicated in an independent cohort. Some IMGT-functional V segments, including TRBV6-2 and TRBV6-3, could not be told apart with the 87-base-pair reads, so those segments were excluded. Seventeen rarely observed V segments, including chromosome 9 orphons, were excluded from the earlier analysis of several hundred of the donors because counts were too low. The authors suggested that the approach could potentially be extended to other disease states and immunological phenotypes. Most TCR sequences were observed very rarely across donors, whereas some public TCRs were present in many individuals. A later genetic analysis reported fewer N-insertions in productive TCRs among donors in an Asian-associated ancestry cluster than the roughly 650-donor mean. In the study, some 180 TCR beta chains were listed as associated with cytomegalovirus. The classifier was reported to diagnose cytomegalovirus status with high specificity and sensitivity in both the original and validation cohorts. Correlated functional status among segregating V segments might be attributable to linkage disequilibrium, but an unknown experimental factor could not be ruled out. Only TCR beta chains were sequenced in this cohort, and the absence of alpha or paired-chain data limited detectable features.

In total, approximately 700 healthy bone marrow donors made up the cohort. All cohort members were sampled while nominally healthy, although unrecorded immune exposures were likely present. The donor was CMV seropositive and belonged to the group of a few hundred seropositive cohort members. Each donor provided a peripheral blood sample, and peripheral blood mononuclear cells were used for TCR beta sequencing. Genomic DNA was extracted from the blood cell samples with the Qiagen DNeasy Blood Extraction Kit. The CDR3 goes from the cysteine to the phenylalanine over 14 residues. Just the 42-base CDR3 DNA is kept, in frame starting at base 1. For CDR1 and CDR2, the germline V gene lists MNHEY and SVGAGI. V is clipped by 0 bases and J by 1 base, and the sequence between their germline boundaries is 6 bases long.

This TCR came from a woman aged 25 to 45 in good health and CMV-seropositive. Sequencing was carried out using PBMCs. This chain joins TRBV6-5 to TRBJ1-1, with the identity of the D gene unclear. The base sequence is TGTGCCAGCAGTTACTCACCCGGGAACACTGAAGCTTTCTTT. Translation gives CASSYSPGNTEAFF.